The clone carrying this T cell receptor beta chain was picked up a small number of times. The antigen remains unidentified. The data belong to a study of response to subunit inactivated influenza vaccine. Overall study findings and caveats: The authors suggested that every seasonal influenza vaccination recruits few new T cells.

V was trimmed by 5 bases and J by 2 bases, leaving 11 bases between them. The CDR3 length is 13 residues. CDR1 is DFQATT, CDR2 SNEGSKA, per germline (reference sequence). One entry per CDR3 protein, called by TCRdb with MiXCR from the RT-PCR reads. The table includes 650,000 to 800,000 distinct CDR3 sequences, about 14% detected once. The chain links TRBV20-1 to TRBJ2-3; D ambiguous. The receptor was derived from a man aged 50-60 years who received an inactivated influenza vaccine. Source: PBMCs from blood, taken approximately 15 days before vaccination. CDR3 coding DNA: TGCAGTGCTTTCGGGCTACCCACAGATACGCAGTATTTT. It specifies CSAFGLPTDTQYF.